The rows below give T cell receptor beta chains drawn from one sample of a study of CD8 T cells in Susac syndrome. A single record per CDR3 protein comes from TCRdb applying MiXCR to the immunoSEQ multiplex PCR reads. The data contain more than 70,000 distinct CDR3 sequences, roughly 91% of them singletons. Input material: CD8+ T cells from PBMCs. The source is a human donor with multiple sclerosis. The CDR3 runs from the conserved cysteine through the conserved F or W. D genes are given only for firm matches. Expanded clones are given a class, and other clones once, few, many or no size at all.

size: few
J: TRBJ1-3
length: 14
D: .
V: TRBV7-8
DNA: TGTGCCAGCAGCCAAGGCGGCTCTGGAAACACCATATATTTT
CDR3: CASSQGGSGNTIYF

size: .
J: TRBJ2-5
length: 17
D: .
V: TRBV12-3/TRBV12-4
DNA: TGTGCCAGCAGTTTTGGTTTGGGCGGCCGTCTTGAAGAGACCCAGTACTTC
CDR3: CASSFGLGGRLEETQYF

size: .
J: TRBJ1-4
length: 16
D: .
V: TRBV28
DNA: TGTGCCAGCAGTGACCTCGAAGCCCCGGGGGGTGGGAAACTGTTTTTT
CDR3: CASSDLEAPGGGKLFF

size: few
J: TRBJ2-7
length: 12
D: TRBD1
V: TRBV6-1
DNA: TGTGCCAGCAGCCGGGACAGGGACGAGCAGTACTTC
CDR3: CASSRDRDEQYF

size: .
J: TRBJ2-1
length: 13
D: .
V: TRBV12-3/TRBV12-4
DNA: TGTGCCAGCAGCAACACCCTGGCAAATGAGCAGTTCTTC
CDR3: CASSNTLANEQFF

size: .
J: TRBJ2-3
length: 16
D: TRBD2
V: TRBV9
DNA: TGTGCCAGCAGCGTAGGGGGACTAGCCCGCACAGATACGCAGTATTTT
CDR3: CASSVGGLARTDTQYF

size: .
J: TRBJ2-7
length: 15
D: .
V: TRBV30
DNA: TGTGCCTGGGATCCGGGGCAGGGAATAACCTACGAGCAGTACTTC
CDR3: CAWDPGQGITYEQYF

size: .
J: TRBJ1-3
length: 15
D: .
V: TRBV2
DNA: TGTGCCAGCAGTCAAGTAGGGTACTCGGGAAACACCATATATTTT
CDR3: CASSQVGYSGNTIYF

size: .
J: TRBJ1-1
length: 11
D: TRBD1
V: TRBV10-3
DNA: TGTGCCATCATGAGGGACAGAGAAGCTTTCTTT
CDR3: CAIMRDREAFF

size: .
J: TRBJ1-5
length: 16
D: .
V: TRBV19
DNA: TGTGCCAGTAGTATAAAGGGGGACGGACTCAATCAGCCCCAGCATTTT
CDR3: CASSIKGDGLNQPQHF

size: once
J: TRBJ2-7
length: 13
D: TRBD1
V: TRBV6-6
DNA: TGTGCCAGCAGCCTTACAGGGGCGGACGAGCAGTACTTC
CDR3: CASSLTGADEQYF

size: .
J: TRBJ2-2
length: 14
D: .
V: TRBV13
DNA: TGTGCCAGCAGCCCTCCCACAAGTTCCAGGGAGCTGTTTTTT
CDR3: CASSPPTSSRELFF

size: .
J: TRBJ2-1
length: 15
D: .
V: TRBV7-8
DNA: TGTGCCAGCAGCCAAGGGGCTGGATTGAGGAATGAGCAGTTCTTC
CDR3: CASSQGAGLRNEQFF

size: .
J: TRBJ2-7
length: 15
D: TRBD2
V: TRBV7-2
DNA: TGTGCCAGCAGCCCAAGCGGGACGTTCCCCTACGAGCAGTACTTC
CDR3: CASSPSGTFPYEQYF

size: .
J: TRBJ2-7
length: 13
D: TRBD2
V: TRBV4-1
DNA: TGCGCCAGCAGCTATGGACTAGTCGGAGAGCAGTACTTC
CDR3: CASSYGLVGEQYF

size: .
J: TRBJ1-2
length: 14
D: .
V: TRBV19
DNA: TGTGCCAGTAGACCTGCCCCGGGAGGATATGGCTACACCTTC
CDR3: CASRPAPGGYGYTF

size: .
J: TRBJ2-1
length: 16
D: .
V: TRBV27
DNA: TGTGCCAGCAGTGTCAATAGCGGCCATTCGTACAATGAGCAGTTCTTC
CDR3: CASSVNSGHSYNEQFF

size: .
J: TRBJ2-7
length: 16
D: TRBD1
V: TRBV2
DNA: TGTGCCAGCAGTGCCTCCGACAGGGGGCTGGCTTACGAGCAGTACTTC
CDR3: CASSASDRGLAYEQYF

size: .
J: TRBJ1-2
length: 16
D: .
V: TRBV6-1
DNA: TGTGCCAGCAGTGAAGAAGGCACAGTACGGGGATATGGCTACACCTTC
CDR3: CASSEEGTVRGYGYTF

size: .
J: TRBJ1-2
length: 13
D: .
V: TRBV28
DNA: TGTGCCAGCAGTTTAGGCGGTCGCTATGGCTACACCTTC
CDR3: CASSLGGRYGYTF

size: .
J: TRBJ1-5
length: 14
D: .
V: TRBV3-1
DNA: TGTGCCAGCAGCTCCCGACAGGGCAATCAGCCCCAGCATTTT
CDR3: CASSSRQGNQPQHF

size: .
J: TRBJ1-5
length: 15
D: TRBD1
V: TRBV4-1
DNA: TGCGCCAGCAGCCCAGGGGGGGAGGCCGGCCAGCCCCAGCATTTT
CDR3: CASSPGGEAGQPQHF

size: .
J: TRBJ2-5
length: 16
D: TRBD2
V: TRBV2
DNA: TGTGCCAGCAGTGAGCATAGGACTAGCGGGGGAAAGACCCAGTACTTC
CDR3: CASSEHRTSGGKTQYF

size: .
J: TRBJ2-1
length: 13
D: .
V: TRBV27
DNA: TGTGCCAGCAGTCTCCCCTTAGGGAGTGAGCAGTTCTTC
CDR3: CASSLPLGSEQFF

size: .
J: TRBJ2-3
length: 16
D: TRBD2
V: TRBV2
DNA: TGTGCCAGCAGTGAAGTAGCGGGAGGGATCACAGATACGCAGTATTTT
CDR3: CASSEVAGGITDTQYF

size: .
J: TRBJ2-1
length: 15
D: .
V: TRBV7-3
DNA: TGTGCCAGCAGCTTAACCCCTGGAGGACCATATGAGCAGTTCTTC
CDR3: CASSLTPGGPYEQFF

size: .
J: TRBJ2-1
length: 14
D: .
V: TRBV19
DNA: TGTGCCAGTAGTCTCGGGGTATACAGCAATGAGCAGTTCTTC
CDR3: CASSLGVYSNEQFF

size: .
J: TRBJ2-7
length: 13
D: .
V: TRBV7-2
DNA: TGTGCCAGCAGCTATCACGTAACCTACGAGCAGTACTTC
CDR3: CASSYHVTYEQYF

size: .
J: TRBJ2-1
length: 16
D: TRBD2
V: TRBV9
DNA: TGTGCCAGCAGCGTAGGTAGCGGGAGATACTACAATGAGCAGTTCTTC
CDR3: CASSVGSGRYYNEQFF

size: .
J: TRBJ2-1
length: 19
D: TRBD1
V: TRBV12-3/TRBV12-4
DNA: TGTGCCAGCAGGGCCGAAGGGACAGAAAGGTTAAGCTCCTACAATGAGCAGTTCTTC
CDR3: CASRAEGTERLSSYNEQFF

size: .
J: TRBJ2-3
length: 14
D: .
V: TRBV3-1
DNA: TGTGCCAGCAGCCTAAACAGGGGCACAGATACGCAGTATTTT
CDR3: CASSLNRGTDTQYF

size: .
J: TRBJ2-5
length: 16
D: .
V: TRBV23-1
DNA: TGCGCCAGCAGTCACACCACCGGGACAAACCAAGAGACCCAGTACTTC
CDR3: CASSHTTGTNQETQYF